The 14 T cell receptor beta chains presented below share a single source sample, sequenced in a study of blood T cells in healthy people across ages. Primed by a sample-barcoded 5' primer and a J-beta primer mix, a second PCR proceeded for 7 to 11 cycles. Via MiXCR, TCRdb re-called the 5' RACE reads, giving one row per CDR3 protein. The sample holds 1.5 million to 1.9 million distinct CDR3 sequences; under 55% are singletons and the top ten take around 4%. Sequences were obtained from blood. The source of these receptors is a woman aged 18-30 years in good health.

In this sample, this clonotype turned up a few times. The V gene is TRBV7-9, the J gene TRBJ2-1, with D tentatively TRBD2 (6 bases). Germline lookup yields CDR1 SEHNR and CDR2 FQNEAQ (reference sequence). V was trimmed by 5 bases and J by 0 bases, leaving 11 bases between them. CDR3 length: 15 residues. In DNA form, the CDR3 reads TGTGCCAGCAGCAGAAGCGGGTTCTCCTACAATGAGCAGTTCTTC. This codes for CASSRSGFSYNEQFF.

The genes are TRBV3-1 and TRBJ1-2, with 10 bases matching TRBD1. The germline V gene encodes CDR1 LGHDT and CDR2 YNNKEL (reference sequence). V dropped 4 bases and J dropped 5; count of bases not matched to a gene: 10. The CDR3 covers 16 residues. Here the CDR3 DNA reads TGTGCCAGCAGCCGATCGGACAGGGGGGGCGTATATGGCTACACCTTC. It is translated as CASSRSDRGGVYGYTF. Together with reference TRBV3-1 and TRBJ1-2, the CDR3 gives the full variable domain: DTAVSQTPKYLVTQMGNDKSIKCEQNLGHDTMYWYKQDSKKFLKIMFSYNNKELIINETVPNRFSPKSPDKAHLNLHINSLELGDSAVYFCASSRSDRGGVYGYTFGSGTRLTVV.

CDR3 sequence: CSASERGGPRNSPLHF. In DNA, the CDR3 is TGCAGTGCTTCCGAGCGGGGGGGCCCCCGCAATTCACCCCTCCACTTT. This chain uses TRBV20-1 with TRBJ1-6; tentatively, D is TRBD1 (6 bases). The V end was cut by 5 bases, the J end by 7 bases, with 21 bases between. Looked up from germline, CDR1 is DFQATT and CDR2 is SNEGSKA (reference sequence). The CDR3 length is 16 residues.

This clonotype was counted a few times. The rearrangement uses TRBV4-1 and TRBJ1-5, with TRBD1 as a possible D gene (5 bases). Per germline, CDR1 MGHRA and CDR2 YSYEKL. V lost 3 bases and J lost 0, with 15 bases in between. This CDR3 contains 17 residues. DNA of the CDR3: TGCGCCAGCAGCCAGGGTTTCCGGGACGCTAGCAATCAGCCCCAGCATTTT. It is translated as CASSQGFRDASNQPQHF.

This chain uses TRBV7-9 with TRBJ2-1; D remains unclear. The germline CDR1 and CDR2 sequences are SEHNR and FQNEAQ (reference sequence). With 5 bases removed from V and 9 bases from J, the gap between germline ends came to 11 bases. The CDR3 consists of 12 residues. In nucleotides, the CDR3 is TGTGCCAGCAGCCCCATTAGGAGTGAGCAGTTCTTC. This gives the protein CASSPIRSEQFF. The full variable domain, with the rest looked up from reference TRBV7-9 and TRBJ2-1, is DTGVSQNPRHKITKRGQNVTFRCDPISEHNRLYWYRQTLGQGPEFLTYFQNEAQLEKSRLLSDRFSAERPKGSFSTLEIQRTEQGDSAMYLCASSPIRSEQFFGPGTRLTVL.

Notes on this clonotype: The junction does not match germline at one end; this may be a read error. J is TRBJ1-6 and V is TRBV20-1; D gene ambiguous. The CDR3 is 16 amino acids. Looked up from germline, CDR1 is DFQATT and CDR2 is SNEGSKA (reference sequence). CDR3 loop: CSARPAEVTINSPPHF. CDR3 DNA sequence: TGCAGTGCTAGACCCGCAGAGGTTACGATAAATTCACCCCCCCACTTT.

The V gene is TRBV10-3, the J gene TRBJ2-7; unclear D gene. Germline assignment: CDR1 ENHRY and CDR2 SYGVKD. The length of the CDR3 is 13 residues. The V end lost 2 bases, the J end lost 3 bases, and 8 bases lay between the germline ends. For the CDR3, the DNA is TGTGCCATCAGTGAGGACTTAAGCTACGAGCAGTACTTC. Encoded protein: CAISEDLSYEQYF.

The V and J genes are TRBV7-2 and TRBJ2-1; no reliable D call. Per germline, CDR1 SGHTA and CDR2 FQGNSA. V lost 1 base and J 12 bases, leaving 16 bases between the germline ends. CDR3 length equals 14 residues. The CDR3 DNA follows: TGTGCCAGCAGCTTAGGGACCGCTCAAGTGGGGCAGTTCTTC. Translating it yields CASSLGTAQVGQFF. Looking up the rest from reference TRBV7-2 and TRBJ2-1 gives the full variable domain: GAGVSQSPSNKVTEKGKDVELRCDPISGHTALYWYRQSLGQGLEFLIYFQGNSAPDKSGLPSDRFSAERTGGSVSTLTIQRTQQEDSAVYLCASSLGTAQVGQFFGPGTRLTVL.

This chain uses TRBV7-2 with TRBJ2-7; a weak D match, TRBD1 (5 bases). Near its end, the DNA agrees better with TRBJ2-1, so the J call may be wrong. CDR1 is SGHTA, CDR2 FQGNSA, per germline. This CDR3 has 14 residues. In DNA, the CDR3 is TGTGCCAGCAGCTTACGACAGCCTAAGGAGACCCAGTTCTTC. Protein sequence: CASSLRQPKETQFF.

V usage is TRBV7-2 and J usage is TRBJ2-1, with 7 bases lining up with TRBD1. The CDR3 runs to 15 residues. The germline V gene has CDR1 SGHTA and CDR2 FQGNSA. V trimming: 5 bases; J trimming: 5 bases; junction bases outside the gene matches: 9. CDR3 sequence reads: CASSPRAGGHNEQFF. The CDR3 bases are TGTGCCAGCAGCCCTCGGGCAGGGGGACACAATGAGCAGTTCTTC.

J is TRBJ2-5 and V is TRBV6-5; D is possibly TRBD1 or TRBD2 (5 bases each). Germline loops: CDR1 MNHEY, CDR2 SVGAGI. CDR3 size: 12 residues. V dropped 6 bases and J dropped 11 bases, with 16 bases sitting between them. CDR3 in DNA: TGTGCCAGCAGCCAACGAGGGGTAGGGCAGTACTTC. Its translation is CASSQRGVGQYF.

V usage is TRBV6-5 and J usage is TRBJ1-6; D is undetermined. Per germline, CDR1 MNHEY and CDR2 SVGAGI. This CDR3 contains 13 residues. V lost 4 bases and J 11 bases, leaving 12 bases between the germline ends. Here the CDR3 DNA reads TGTGCCAGCAGTTCCCTCGGGAATCCACCCCTCCACTTT. Its protein is CASSSLGNPPLHF.

This rearrangement joins TRBV10-3 to TRBJ1-2; TRBD1 matches at 9 bases. J gave up 5 bases and V 8 bases, and 6 bases lay outside the gene matches. This CDR3 spans 13 amino acids. In germline, CDR1 is ENHRY, CDR2 SYGVKD. The CDR3 sequence is CAIGTGIKYGYTF. The CDR3 nucleotides are TGTGCCATCGGGACAGGGATAAAATATGGCTACACCTTC.

The J gene is TRBJ2-4, the V gene TRBV10-3; D gene unclear. With the DNA end fitting TRBJ2-7 better, the J assignment may be wrong. The V gene's germline CDR1 is ENHRY and CDR2 SYGVKD. CDR3 length: 12 residues. CDR3: CAISGFSYEQYF. For the CDR3, the DNA is TGTGCCATCAGTGGTTTCAGTTACGAGCAGTACTTC.